This T cell receptor beta chain came from a study of cytomegalovirus exposure and HLA in healthy donors. Study-level results: According to reports, the classifier identified cytomegalovirus status with high specificity and sensitivity.

This clone has more than one count but fewer than ten. Its antigen is unknown. The CDR3 consists of 15 residues. Per germline, CDR1 SGHTA and CDR2 FQGNSA. Trimming removed 5 bases from V and 7 bases from J, with 17 bases in between. Data came from immunoSEQ multiplex PCR; TCRdb stores just in-frame clones and leaves some out. The sample carries some 140,000 clones, approximately 89% recorded once. The source material was PBMCs. The receptor comes from a woman younger than 30 in good health and CMV-seropositive. V gene TRBV7-2 combines with J gene TRBJ1-4; tentative D call: TRBD1 (5 bases). CDR3 loop: CASSPRRGQGEKLFF. The CDR3, as DNA: TGTGCCAGCAGCCCGCGGCGGGGTCAGGGTGAAAAACTGTTTTTT. Full variable domain (outside the CDR3, taken from reference TRBV7-2 and TRBJ1-4): GAGVSQSPSNKVTEKGKDVELRCDPISGHTALYWYRQSLGQGLEFLIYFQGNSAPDKSGLPSDRFSAERTGGSVSTLTIQRTQQEDSAVYLCASSPRRGQGEKLFFGSGTQLSVL.